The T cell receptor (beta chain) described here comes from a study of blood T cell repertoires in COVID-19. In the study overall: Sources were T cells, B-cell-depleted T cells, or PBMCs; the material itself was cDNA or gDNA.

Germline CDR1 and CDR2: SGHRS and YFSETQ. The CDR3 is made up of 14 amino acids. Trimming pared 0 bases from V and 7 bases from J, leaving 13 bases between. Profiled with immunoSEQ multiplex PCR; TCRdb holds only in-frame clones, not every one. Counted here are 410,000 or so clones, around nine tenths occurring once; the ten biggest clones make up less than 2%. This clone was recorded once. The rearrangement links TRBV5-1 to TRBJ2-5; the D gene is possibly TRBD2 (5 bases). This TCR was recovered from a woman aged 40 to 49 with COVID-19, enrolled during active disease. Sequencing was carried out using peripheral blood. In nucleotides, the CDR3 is TGCGCCAGCAGCTTGGAGCAGGTTGCGGGGACCCAGTACTTC. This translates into CASSLEQVAGTQYF.